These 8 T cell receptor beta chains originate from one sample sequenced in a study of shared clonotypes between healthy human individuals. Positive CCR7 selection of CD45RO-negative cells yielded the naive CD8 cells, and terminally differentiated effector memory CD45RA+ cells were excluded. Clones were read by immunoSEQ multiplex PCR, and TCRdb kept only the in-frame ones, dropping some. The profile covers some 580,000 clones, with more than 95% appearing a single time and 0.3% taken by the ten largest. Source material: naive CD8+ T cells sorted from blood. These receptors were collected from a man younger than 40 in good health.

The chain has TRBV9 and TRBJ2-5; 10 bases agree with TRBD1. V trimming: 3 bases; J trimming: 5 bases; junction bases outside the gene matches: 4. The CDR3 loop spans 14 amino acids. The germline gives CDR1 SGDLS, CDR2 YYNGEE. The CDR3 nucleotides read TGTGCCAGCAGCGCCCGGACAGGGGGGGAGACCCAGTACTTC. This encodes CASSARTGGETQYF.

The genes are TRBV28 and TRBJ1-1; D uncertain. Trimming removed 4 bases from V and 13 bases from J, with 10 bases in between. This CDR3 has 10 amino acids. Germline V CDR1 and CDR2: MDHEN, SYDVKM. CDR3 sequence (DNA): TGTGCCAGCAGTTCCAAAGGAGTTTTCTTT. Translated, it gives CASSSKGVFF.

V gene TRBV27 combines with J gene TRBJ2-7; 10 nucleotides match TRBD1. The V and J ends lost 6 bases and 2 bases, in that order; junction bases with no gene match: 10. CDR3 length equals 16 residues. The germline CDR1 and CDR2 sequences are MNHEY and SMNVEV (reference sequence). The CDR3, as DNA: TGTGCCAGCAGAGGCCCGGGACAGGGGTTCGCCTACGAGCAGTACTTC. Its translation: CASRGPGQGFAYEQYF.

The CDR3 here is CASSLFPTDTQYF. In DNA, the CDR3 is TGTGCCAGCAGTTTATTCCCCACAGATACGCAGTATTTT. The V and J genes are TRBV27 and TRBJ2-3; D gene unclear. Germline V gene sequence: CDR1 MNHEY, CDR2 SMNVEV (reference sequence). CDR3 length equals 13 residues. Trimming left V 1 base short and J 2 bases short, with 4 bases between.

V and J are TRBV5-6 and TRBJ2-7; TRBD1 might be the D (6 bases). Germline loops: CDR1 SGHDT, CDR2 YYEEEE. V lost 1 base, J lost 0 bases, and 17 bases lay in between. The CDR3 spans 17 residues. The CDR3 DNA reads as TGTGCCAGCAGCTTGTCGGGACACTCGTCTAGCTCCTACGAGCAGTACTTC. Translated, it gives CASSLSGHSSSSYEQYF.

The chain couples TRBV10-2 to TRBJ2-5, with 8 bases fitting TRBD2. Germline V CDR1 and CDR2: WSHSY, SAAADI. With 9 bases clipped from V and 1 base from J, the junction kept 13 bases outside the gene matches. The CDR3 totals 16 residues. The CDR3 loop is CASRTGLAWPQETQYF. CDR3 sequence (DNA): TGCGCCAGTCGGACTGGACTAGCATGGCCCCAAGAGACCCAGTACTTC.

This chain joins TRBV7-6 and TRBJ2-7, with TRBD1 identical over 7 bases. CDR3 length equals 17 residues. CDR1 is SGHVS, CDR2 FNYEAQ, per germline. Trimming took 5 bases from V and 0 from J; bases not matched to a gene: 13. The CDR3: CASSANAGGAVSYEQYF. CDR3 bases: TGTGCCAGCAGCGCAAACGCAGGGGGTGCCGTCTCCTACGAGCAGTACTTC. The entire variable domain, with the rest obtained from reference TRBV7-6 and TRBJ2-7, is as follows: GAGVSQSPRYKVTKRGQDVALRCDPISGHVSLYWYRQALGQGPEFLTYFNYEAQQDKSGLPNDRFSAERPEGSISTLTIQRTEQRDSAMYRCASSANAGGAVSYEQYFGPGTRLTVT.

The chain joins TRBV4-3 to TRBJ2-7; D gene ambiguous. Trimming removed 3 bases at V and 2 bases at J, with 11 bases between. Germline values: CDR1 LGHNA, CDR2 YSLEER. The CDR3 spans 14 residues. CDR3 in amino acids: CASSQGMYTYEQYF. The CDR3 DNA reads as TGCGCCAGCAGCCAGGGTATGTACACCTACGAGCAGTACTTC.